This TCR beta chain is drawn from a study of PD-L1 blockade in urothelial cancer. About the research overall: Bladder-origin urothelial cancer in males covered about 85% of the 29 patients. Across blood samples, T cells had a median count of 141,255.

Time point denoted: pretreatment peripheral blood. Notes on the study in general: Pretreatment peripheral blood TCR clonality that fell below the median predicted better survival among the patients studied.

Method: immunoSEQ multiplex PCR; TCRdb's copy keeps in-frame clones and lacks some. The sample has under 70,000 clones; about 81% are singletons. Concerning this clone itself: The antigen is unknown.

CDR1 SNHLY and CDR2 FYNNEI come from the germline V gene. The CDR3 loop spans 13 amino acids. V shed 0 bases and J 15 bases; nucleotides not matched to a gene: 9. The chain employs TRBV2 and TRBJ2-3, with 7 bases lining up with TRBD1. This clonotype was obtained from a man between 65 and 79 years old with urothelial cancer. The source material was PBMCs, sampled around atezolizumab (anti-PD-L1) treatment. CDR3 DNA: TGTGCCAGCAGTGAAGCGCTTGACAGGGTGGGATATTTT. It codes for CASSEALDRVGYF.